This T cell receptor beta chain was recovered during a study of T cell responses to AZD1222 COVID-19 vaccine. Whole-study context: Second-dose schedules of about 4 or about 12 weeks were combined.

Here immunoSEQ multiplex PCR was the method, and the copy in TCRdb shows in-frame clones only, minus some. The sample carries roughly 180,000 clones, roughly 90% recorded once. This clone was detected a few times. Its antigen remains unknown. After removal of 5 bases from V and 6 bases from J, the junction contained 8 bases not matched to a gene. The CDR3 has 15 residues. From germline, CDR1 is LNHDA and CDR2 SQIVND (reference sequence). General study points: Without day 14 samples, only post-peak T cell repertoires were studied. Increases in Spike-specific TCR breadth and depth were seen after two AZD1222 doses. Clonal diversity was possibly underestimated; the donors were predominantly white British and more often female.

The chain links TRBV19 to TRBJ2-4, with 9 bases aligning to TRBD1. The material was peripheral blood, obtained on day 0 of AZD1222 vaccination. The source is an adult in good health. This chain's CDR3 is CASSSTGGALNIQYF. CDR3 sequence (DNA): TGTGCCAGTAGTTCCACAGGGGGCGCCTTAAACATTCAGTACTTC. The entire variable domain, with the rest obtained from reference TRBV19 and TRBJ2-4, is as follows: DGGITQSPKYLFRKEGQNVTLSCEQNLNHDAMYWYRQDPGQGLRLIYYSQIVNDFQKGDIAEGYSVSREKKESFPLTVTSAQKNPTAFYLCASSSTGGALNIQYFGAGTRLSVL.